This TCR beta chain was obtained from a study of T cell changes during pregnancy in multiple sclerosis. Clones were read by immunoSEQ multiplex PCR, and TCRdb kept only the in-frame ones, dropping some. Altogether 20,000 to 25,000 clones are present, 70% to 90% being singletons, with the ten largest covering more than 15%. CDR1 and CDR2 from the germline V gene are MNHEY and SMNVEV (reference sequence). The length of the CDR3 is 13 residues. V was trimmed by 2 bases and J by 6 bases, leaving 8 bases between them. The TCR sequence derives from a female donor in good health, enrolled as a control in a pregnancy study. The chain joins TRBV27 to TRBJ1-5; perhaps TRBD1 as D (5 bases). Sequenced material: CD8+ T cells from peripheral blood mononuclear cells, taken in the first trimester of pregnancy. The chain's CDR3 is CASSLLRAQPQHF. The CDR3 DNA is TGTGCCAGCAGTTTACTCAGGGCTCAGCCCCAGCATTTT.